This T cell receptor (beta chain) was obtained from a study of monozygotic twins with inflammatory bowel disease. The CDR3 sequence is 12 residues long. With eight separate reactions per sample, the authors made cDNA. Each UMI, carrying a 6-nucleotide sample barcode, came from template switching. TCRdb reprocessed the 5' RACE reads and reports one entry per CDR3 protein, with no DNA. The sample has roughly 100,000 distinct CDR3 sequences; the top ten hold 1.9%. The sample comprised blood. The receptor's source is a human donor with ulcerative colitis or Crohn's disease, or a healthy co-twin of an affected twin (not recorded which). The V gene is TRBV12-3 or TRBV12-4, the J gene TRBJ1-3; the TRBD1 assignment by TCRdb is unverifiable without DNA. CDR3 protein: CANTRTGNTIYF.